The 7 T cell receptor beta chains below come from one sample, sequenced in a study of T-cell reconstitution after alpha-beta-depleted transplantation in children. General observations from the study: As was reported, about two months after transplant, alpha-beta T cells came from several hundred expanded graft clones.

Researchers prepared the TCRbeta library using unique molecular identifiers, the study reports. MiXCR was run by TCRdb on the PCR reads, yielding one entry per CDR3 protein. Among about 32,000 distinct CDR3 sequences listed, less than 8.5% were seen once. The antigens for these receptors are not known. The starting material was peripheral blood, obtained 60 days after TCRalphabeta/CD19-depleted stem cell transplant. The receptors originated from a child younger than two who had a stem cell transplant for acute myeloid leukemia, so the T cells may come from the graft donor.

This clonotype was observed many times. J is TRBJ2-4 and V is TRBV2; tentatively, D is TRBD1 or TRBD2 (6 bases each). With 7 bases removed from V and 0 bases from J, the gap between germline ends came to 16 bases. Germline assignment: CDR1 SNHLY and CDR2 FYNNEI. The length of the CDR3 is 16 residues. The CDR3 coding sequence is TGTGCCAGCACCAGCAGGAGGGGGGAAGCCAAAAACATTCAGTACTTC. Protein: CASTSRRGEAKNIQYF.

There are many counts of this clonotype. The chain employs TRBV24-1 and TRBJ2-5, with D possibly TRBD1 on 6 matching bases. The CDR3 covers 14 residues. Germline CDR1 is KGHDR and CDR2 is SFDVKD. Deletions cut 7 bases from V and 5 bases from J, with 16 bases between. The CDR3 loop is CATSTGTGKETQYF. The CDR3 nucleotides read TGTGCCACCAGCACAGGGACCGGTAAGGAGACCCAGTACTTC.

This clonotype was observed at least ten times. The genes are TRBV9 and TRBJ2-3, with 8 bases identical to TRBD2. CDR1 is SGDLS and CDR2 is YYNGEE in the germline V gene. The V gene end was trimmed by 4 bases and the J gene end by 3 bases; junction bases not matched to a gene: 4. The CDR3 contains 14 residues. CDR3: CASSRERETDTQYF. CDR3 DNA: TGTGCCAGCAGCCGGGAGCGGGAGACAGATACGCAGTATTTT.

This clonotype was detected ten times or more. The chain has TRBV5-1 and TRBJ1-2, with 7 bases identical to TRBD1. The CDR3 consists of 14 residues. V lost 5 bases, J lost 2 bases, and 6 bases stayed unmatched. CDR1 is SGHRS and CDR2 is YFSETQ in the germline V gene. The CDR3: CASRDRVGNYGYTF. CDR3 DNA: TGCGCCAGCAGAGACAGGGTTGGCAACTATGGCTACACCTTC. The whole variable domain, filled in from reference TRBV5-1 and TRBJ1-2, reads KAGVTQTPRYLIKTRGQQVTLSCSPISGHRSVSWYQQTPGQGLQFLFEYFSETQRNKGNFPGRFSGRQFSNSRSEMNVSTLELGDSALYLCASRDRVGNYGYTFGSGTRLTVV.

This chain uses TRBV6-4 with TRBJ2-2; D is ambiguous. Germline CDR1 MRHNA, CDR2 SNTAGT. The CDR3 length is 12 residues. V shed 5 bases and J shed 2 bases, with 3 bases lying between them. CDR3 loop: CASSSNTGELFF. The CDR3 DNA is TGTGCCAGCAGTAGTAACACCGGGGAGCTGTTTTTT.

This clonotype was detected a few times. This rearrangement joins TRBV19 to TRBJ2-2; D is possibly TRBD1 (6 bases). The CDR3 runs to 16 residues. The V end was cut by 2 bases, the J end by 0 bases, with 10 bases between. Germline lookup yields CDR1 LNHDA and CDR2 SQIVND (reference sequence). The CDR3: CASSIMGAPNTGELFF. In nucleotides, the CDR3 is TGTGCCAGTAGTATAATGGGGGCTCCGAACACCGGGGAGCTGTTTTTT.

Many counts were recorded for this clonotype. The J gene is TRBJ1-4, the V gene TRBV28; D remains ambiguous. This CDR3 comprises 13 residues. CDR1 is MDHEN and CDR2 is SYDVKM in the germline V gene. V shed 6 bases and J shed 6 bases, with 11 bases lying between them. The CDR3 reads CASSYGLYEKLFF. Written as DNA, the CDR3 is TGTGCCAGCAGCTATGGGCTTTATGAAAAACTGTTTTTT.